These T cell receptor beta chains were read from a single sample in a study of T cells in Graves' hyperthyroidism and ophthalmopathy. TCRdb ran MiXCR on the multiplex PCR reads and lists one entry per CDR3 protein. The profile shows some 760,000 distinct CDR3 sequences, approximately 15% of them singletons. The sample comprised blood. The receptors were sampled from a woman younger than 30 with Graves' hyperthyroidism. CDR3s include the opening cysteine and the closing phenylalanine or tryptophan. A D gene is named only where the DNA matches it firmly. Expanded clones are given a class, and other clones once, few, many or no size at all.

few	TRBV30	16	TRBJ2-3	-	CAWSVQTQSSTDTQYF	TGTGCCTGGAGTGTACAGACACAGTCGTCCACAGATACGCAGTATTTT
many	TRBV2	14	TRBJ1-5	-	CASSGRAGNQPQHF	TGTGCCAGCAGTGGACGGGCGGGCAATCAGCCCCAGCATTTT
-	TRBV29-1	15	TRBJ2-7	TRBD1	CSVGTWDRVGYEQYF	TGCAGCGTTGGAACCTGGGACAGGGTGGGCTACGAGCAGTACTTC
many	TRBV12-3/TRBV12-4	13	TRBJ1-1	-	CASSWTLNTEAFF	TGTGCCAGCAGTTGGACACTGAACACTGAAGCTTTCTTT
-	TRBV3-1	13	TRBJ2-2	-	CASSQDKPGELFF	TGTGCCAGCAGCCAAGATAAGCCCGGGGAGCTGTTTTTT
many	TRBV20-1	16	TRBJ2-7	TRBD2	CSATFSGPGGPREQYF	TGCAGTGCTACGTTTTCAGGGCCGGGAGGGCCGAGGGAGCAGTACTTC
-	TRBV7-9	16	TRBJ1-1	-	CASRGGLPERNTEAFF	TGTGCCAGCCGCGGGGGCCTCCCGGAAAGGAACACTGAAGCTTTCTTT
few	TRBV6-1	14	TRBJ2-1	-	CASSYGSSYNEQFF	TGTGCCAGCTCTTACGGTAGCTCCTACAATGAGCAGTTCTTC
few	TRBV6-7	18	TRBJ2-2	-	CASTLTVTGTENTGELFF	TGTGCCAGCACCTTAACCGTGACCGGGACGGAGAACACCGGGGAGCTGTTTTTT
-	TRBV7-3	15	TRBJ2-7	TRBD2	CASSIGLAPTYEQYF	TGTGCCAGCAGCATCGGACTAGCGCCAACCTACGAGCAGTACTTC